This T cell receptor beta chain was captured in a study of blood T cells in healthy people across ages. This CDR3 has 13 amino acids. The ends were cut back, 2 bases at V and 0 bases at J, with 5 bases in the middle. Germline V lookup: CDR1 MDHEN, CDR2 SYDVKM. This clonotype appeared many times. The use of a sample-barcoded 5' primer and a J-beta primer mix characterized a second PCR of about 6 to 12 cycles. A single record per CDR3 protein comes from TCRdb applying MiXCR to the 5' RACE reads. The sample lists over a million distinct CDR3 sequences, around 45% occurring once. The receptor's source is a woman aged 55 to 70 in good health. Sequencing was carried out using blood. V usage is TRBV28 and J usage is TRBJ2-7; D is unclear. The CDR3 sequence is CASSLPGSYEQYF. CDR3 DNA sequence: TGTGCCAGCAGTTTACCGGGCTCCTACGAGCAGTACTTC.